This T cell receptor (beta chain) was observed in a study of spatial heterogeneity in lung cancer. Germline loops: CDR1 ENHRY, CDR2 SYGVKD. Trimming shortened V by 4 bases and J by 1 base, and 7 bases separated the two germline ends. The CDR3 runs 13 residues. This clonotype has at least ten counts. Each CDR3 protein is one row after TCRdb ran MiXCR on the 5' RACE reads. This table holds about 23,000 distinct CDR3 sequences, 4.5% to 5.5% found once. Time point specified: sample taken at primary tumor resection. Unsorted whole RNA from tumor, nontumor lung or frozen PBMC underwent sequencing. The donor population consisted of 72 patients with untreated, early-stage non-small cell lung cancer.

This clonotype was obtained from a male donor with early-stage non-small cell lung cancer. This specimen was PBMCs, taken at surgery. The rearrangement links TRBV10-3 to TRBJ2-5; no firm D call. In nucleotides, the CDR3 is TGTGCCATCAGTGTCAGAAGCCAAGAGACCCAGTACTTC. This encodes CAISVRSQETQYF.